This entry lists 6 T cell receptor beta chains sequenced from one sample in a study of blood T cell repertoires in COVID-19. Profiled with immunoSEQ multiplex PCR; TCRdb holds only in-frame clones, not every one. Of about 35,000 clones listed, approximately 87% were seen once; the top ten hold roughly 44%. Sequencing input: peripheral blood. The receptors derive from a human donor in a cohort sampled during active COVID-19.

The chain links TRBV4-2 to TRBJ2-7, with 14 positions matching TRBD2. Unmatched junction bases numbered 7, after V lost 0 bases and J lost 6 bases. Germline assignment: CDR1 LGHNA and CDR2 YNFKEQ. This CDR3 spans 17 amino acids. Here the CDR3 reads CASSQDKRTSGGIEQYF. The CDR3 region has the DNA TGTGCCAGCAGCCAAGACAAGAGGACTAGCGGGGGGATCGAGCAGTACTTC.

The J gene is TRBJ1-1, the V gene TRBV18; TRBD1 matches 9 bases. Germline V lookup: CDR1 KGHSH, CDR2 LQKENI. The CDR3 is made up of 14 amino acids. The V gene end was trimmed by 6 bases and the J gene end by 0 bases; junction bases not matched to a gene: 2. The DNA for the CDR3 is TGTGCCAGCTCGGGGGACAGGGTGAACACTGAAGCTTTCTTT. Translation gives CASSGDRVNTEAFF.

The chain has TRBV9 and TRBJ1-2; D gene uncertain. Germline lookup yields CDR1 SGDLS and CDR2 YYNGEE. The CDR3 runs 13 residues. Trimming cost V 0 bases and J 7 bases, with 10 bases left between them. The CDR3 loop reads CASSVGNSGGYTF. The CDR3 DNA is TGTGCCAGCAGCGTAGGAAATTCGGGTGGCTACACCTTC. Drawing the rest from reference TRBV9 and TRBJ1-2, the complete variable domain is DSGVTQTPKHLITATGQRVTLRCSPRSGDLSVYWYQQSLDQGLQFLIQYYNGEERAKGNILERFSAQQFPDLHSELNLSSLELGDSALYFCASSVGNSGGYTFGSGTRLTVV.

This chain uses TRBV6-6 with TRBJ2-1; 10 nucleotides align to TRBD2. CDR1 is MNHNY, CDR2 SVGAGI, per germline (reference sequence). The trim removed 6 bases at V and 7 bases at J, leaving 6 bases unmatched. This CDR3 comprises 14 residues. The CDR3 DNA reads TGTGCCAGCAGAGCGGGGGGGCTTCTTAATGAGCAGTTCTTC. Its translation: CASRAGGLLNEQFF.

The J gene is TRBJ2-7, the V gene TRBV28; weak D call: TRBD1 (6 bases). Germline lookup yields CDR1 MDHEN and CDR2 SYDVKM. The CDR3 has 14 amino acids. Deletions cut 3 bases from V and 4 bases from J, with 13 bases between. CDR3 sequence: CASSFGPGTYEQYF. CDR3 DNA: TGTGCCAGCAGTTTTGGGCCCGGGACATACGAGCAGTACTTC.

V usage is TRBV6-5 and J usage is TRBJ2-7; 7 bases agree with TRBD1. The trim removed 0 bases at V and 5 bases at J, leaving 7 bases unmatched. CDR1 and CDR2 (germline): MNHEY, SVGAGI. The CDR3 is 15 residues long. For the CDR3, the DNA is TGTGCCAGCAGTTACTCCTTCACAGGGGCCCACGAGCAGTACTTC. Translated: CASSYSFTGAHEQYF.